This T cell receptor (beta chain) was documented in a study of T-cell reconstitution after alpha-beta-depleted transplantation in children. The CDR3 extends over 14 amino acids. CDR1 is SGHRS and CDR2 is YFSETQ in the germline V gene. The V and J ends lost 4 bases and 2 bases respectively, with 10 bases between them. A library of TCRbeta sequences, prepared with unique molecular identifiers, was generated. A single record per CDR3 protein comes from TCRdb applying MiXCR to the PCR reads. The sample consists of about 370,000 distinct CDR3 sequences, roughly 20% of them appearing once. This TCR came from a human donor who donated a stem cell graft to a child with acute myeloid leukemia. The sample in question was PBMCs from the stem cell graft donor, obtained from the stem cell graft. The chain couples TRBV5-1 to TRBJ2-1, with D unresolved. This chain's CDR3 is CASSLRQTYNEQFF. In nucleotides, the CDR3 is TGCGCCAGCAGCCTGCGTCAAACCTACAATGAGCAGTTCTTC.